The clone carrying this T cell receptor beta chain was picked up a small number of times. Noted time point: pre-sensitization, week 0. Noted treatment: therapeutic diphenylcyclopropenone sensitization with weekly scalp DPC. Blood collection happened ahead of applying each patch test. Patients had alopecia, were aged 18 to 70, and were not pregnant. The sample comes from a study of human T cells and chemical hapten exposure. The library gave individual cDNA molecules unique molecular identifiers. Under the authors' procedure: Samples contained a median of about 100,000 TCRs, with a range of about 23,224 to 700,000. TCRdb fed the RACE reads into MiXCR, producing one record per CDR3 protein. TCRdb's processing, not the authors', yielded these V and J calls. The sample includes 250,000 or so distinct CDR3 sequences, just under 8% of them seen just once. The germline CDR1 and CDR2 sequences are DFQATT and SNEGSKA (reference sequence). There are 15 residues in the CDR3. V was clipped by 6 bases and J by 2 bases, with 16 bases between them.

This TCR was recovered from a man aged 18-30 years with alopecia areata. Some clones in this sample may be carry-over from other donors' samples. The material sequenced was whole blood, taken in connection with sensitization to the hapten diphenylcyclopropenone (DPC). This rearrangement joins TRBV20-1 to TRBJ2-2, with D maybe TRBD1 (5 bases). CDR3 DNA sequence: TGCAGTGCCGAGATAGGCCAGGGCAACACCGGGGAGCTGTTTTTT. Translating it yields CSAEIGQGNTGELFF.